This T cell receptor (beta chain) is from a study of cytomegalovirus exposure and HLA in healthy donors. Study findings and constraints: Earlier analysis looked at TCR beta V segments, and most were productive about 90% or about 30% of the time. Most TCR sequences proved rare, with some public TCRs found in many donors.

Primers included in the PCR were 60 Vbeta and 13 Jbeta primers. Only in-frame clones appear in the TCRdb table, and some are missing; sequencing was by immunoSEQ multiplex PCR. The table shows 60,000 or so clones, with approximately 75% occurring only once. About this clone: Its antigen is as yet unknown.

The sequence derives from a man aged 50 or older in good health and CMV-seropositive. Sample: PBMCs.

Here the CDR3 reads CAISAQGEAKNIQYF. For the CDR3, the DNA is TGTGCCATCTCCGCCCAGGGGGAAGCCAAAAACATTCAGTACTTC. This chain joins TRBV10-3 and TRBJ2-4; 7 nucleotides line up with TRBD1. Germline CDR1 and CDR2: ENHRY and SYGVKD. Unmatched junction bases numbered 7, after V lost 8 bases and J lost 0 bases. The CDR3 totals 15 residues.